This T cell receptor beta chain comes out of a study of blood T cell repertoires in COVID-19. Study at large: COVID-19 samples collected from the United States, Italy and Spain covered acute and convalescent phases. The cDNA or gDNA used as material had been derived from T cells, B-cell-depleted T cells, or PBMCs.

Methods used by the authors: Cell counts per sample came from amplifying reference gene primers. TCRdb keeps only in-frame clones here, not all; method: immunoSEQ multiplex PCR. V, J and clone size were drawn from that table, and D and trimming were deduced from the DNA. Here the sample spans 140,000 to 150,000 clones, approximately 84% being singletons. Trimming cost V 2 bases and J 3 bases; bases outside gene matches: 8. This CDR3 has 18 amino acids. The germline CDR1 and CDR2 sequences are SGHDT and YYEEEE. This sequence was found in a human donor in a cohort sampled during active COVID-19. The rearrangement uses TRBV5-6 and TRBJ2-3; 14 bases agree with TRBD2. Sample: peripheral blood. The CDR3 loop reads CASSLKTSGGAWTDTQYF. CDR3 sequence (DNA): TGTGCCAGCAGCTTAAAGACTAGCGGGGGGGCTTGGACAGATACGCAGTATTTT.